The 29 T cell receptor beta chains below all came from one sample that was sequenced in a study of blood T cell repertoires in COVID-19. Assay used: immunoSEQ multiplex PCR; TCRdb lists only in-frame clones, some missing. The table lists 100,000 to 120,000 clones, around nine tenths of them singletons. Sequencing was carried out using peripheral blood. The receptor set was obtained from a woman aged 50 to 60 with acute or convalescent COVID-19.

There are a few counts of this clone. The chain combines TRBV2 with TRBJ1-5, with 10 bases that match TRBD1. Trimming took 6 bases from V and 4 from J; bases not matched to a gene: 3. The CDR3 length is 14 residues. Germline lookup yields CDR1 SNHLY and CDR2 FYNNEI. The CDR3 nucleotides are TGTGCCAGCAGGTCGGGACAGGGGAATCAGCCCCAGCATTTT. It specifies CASRSGQGNQPQHF.

The chain combines TRBV6-2 or TRBV6-3 with TRBJ2-5, with D perhaps matching TRBD1 (5 bases). The CDR3 runs to 15 residues. CDR1 is MNHEY and CDR2 is SVGEGT in the germline V gene. Trimming took 4 bases from V and 4 from J, leaving 16 bases between them. Written as DNA, the CDR3 is TGTGCCAGCAGTTCTGGTCTCAGGGCATCAGAGACCCAGTACTTC. Its protein is CASSSGLRASETQYF.

The chain joins TRBV20-1 to TRBJ1-1; D possibly corresponds to TRBD1 (5 bases). The CDR3 is 11 residues long. CDR1 and CDR2 from the germline V gene are DFQATT and SNEGSKA (reference sequence). This chain's CDR3 is CSTKQAIEAFF. CDR3 nucleotides: TGCAGCACAAAACAGGCTATTGAAGCTTTCTTT.

This chain uses TRBV7-2 with TRBJ1-5; D unclear. In germline, CDR1 is SGHTA, CDR2 FQGNSA. This CDR3 spans 18 amino acids. Trimming stripped 1 base from V and 1 base from J, with 17 bases between. Here the CDR3 DNA reads TGTGCCAGCAGCTTAGAAGTGGGAGGACTCGGAAGCAATCAGCCCCAGCATTTT. Residues: CASSLEVGGLGSNQPQHF. Full variable domain (remainder filled in from reference TRBV7-2 and TRBJ1-5): GAGVSQSPSNKVTEKGKDVELRCDPISGHTALYWYRQSLGQGLEFLIYFQGNSAPDKSGLPSDRFSAERTGGSVSTLTIQRTQQEDSAVYLCASSLEVGGLGSNQPQHFGDGTRLSIL.

This chain joins TRBV19 and TRBJ2-1, with a tentative D call TRBD1 (6 bases). The CDR3 consists of 16 residues. Looked up from germline, CDR1 is LNHDA and CDR2 is SQIVND (reference sequence). Between the trimmed V and J ends, which lost 4 bases and 5 bases, there was a span of 18 bases. The CDR3 region has the DNA TGTGCCAGTAGTACCGCAGGACACCCAGGGGACAATGAGCAGTTCTTC. It codes for CASSTAGHPGDNEQFF.

This chain joins TRBV30 and TRBJ2-1; 8 positions match TRBD2. Germline-derived CDR1 and CDR2 are GTSNPN and SVGIG (reference sequence). CDR3 length equals 13 residues. V lost 0 bases and J lost 9; bases outside the gene matches: 4. CDR3 nucleotide sequence: TGTGCCTGGAGTGTGGTGCGGGAGGCTGAGCAGTTCTTC. Translating it yields CAWSVVREAEQFF.

The V and J genes are TRBV30 and TRBJ1-5; 9 bases match TRBD1. V was pared by 5 bases and J by 1 base, with 0 bases of the junction left unmatched. CDR3 length: 13 amino acids. Germline V CDR1 and CDR2: GTSNPN, SVGIG (reference sequence). CDR3 sequence reads: CAWGTGSNQPQHF. The CDR3 region has the DNA TGTGCCTGGGGGACAGGGAGCAATCAGCCCCAGCATTTT.

The rearrangement joins TRBV21-1 to TRBJ1-3; the D call TRBD1 from the table was never checked on the DNA. TRBV21-1 is a listed pseudogene. The CDR3 extends over 16 amino acids. CDR3 nucleotide sequence: TGTGCCAGCAGCGGCCGGGACAGGGGGTGTAGAAACACCATATATTTT. It specifies CASSGRDRGCRNTIYF.

J is TRBJ2-2 and V is TRBV14; 7 positions agree with TRBD2. With 2 bases clipped from V and 4 bases from J, the junction kept 7 bases outside the gene matches. The CDR3 totals 16 residues. CDR1 is SGHDN and CDR2 is FVKESK in the germline V gene. CDR3 amino acids: CASSQRASGFTGELFF. CDR3 coding DNA: TGTGCCAGCAGCCAACGGGCTAGCGGATTCACCGGGGAGCTGTTTTTT.

The chain is built from TRBV3-1 (or the pseudogene TRBV3-2) and TRBJ2-7, with 9 bases fitting TRBD2. Germline loops: CDR1 LGHDT, CDR2 YNNKEL (reference sequence). The junction had 5 bases not matched to a gene; V was cut back by 4 bases and J by 1 base. The CDR3 covers 15 residues. CDR3 nucleotide sequence: TGTGCCAGCAGCCCCTCGGGACTAGCTTCCTACGAGCAGTACTTC. It encodes CASSPSGLASYEQYF.

This chain connects TRBV2 to TRBJ2-7, with 10 nucleotides matching TRBD2. With V trimmed by 4 bases and J by 0 bases, 3 bases remained unmatched. This CDR3 region has 15 residues. Germline CDR1 is SNHLY and CDR2 is FYNNEI. DNA of the CDR3: TGTGCCAGCAGTGTGGGACTAGCGAGCTCCTACGAGCAGTACTTC. As protein: CASSVGLASSYEQYF.

V gene TRBV18 combines with J gene TRBJ2-7; D perhaps matches TRBD1 (5 bases). CDR3 size: 13 residues. The V end was cut by 2 bases, the J end by 2 bases, with 7 bases between. From germline, CDR1 is KGHSH and CDR2 LQKENI. This chain's CDR3 is CASSPGATYEQYF. Written as DNA, the CDR3 is TGTGCCAGCTCACCAGGGGCGACCTACGAGCAGTACTTC.

The CDR3 DNA is TGTGCCAGCAGCTTACAGGGAAACACTGAAGCTTTCTTT. It specifies CASSLQGNTEAFF. The chain recombines TRBV7-2 with TRBJ1-1; a possible D gene is TRBD1 (5 bases). CDR3 size: 13 residues. CDR1 and CDR2 (germline): SGHTA, FQGNSA. V was shortened by 2 bases and J by 2 bases, with 6 bases between the two germline ends.

J is TRBJ1-4 and V is TRBV18, with D unclear. CDR3 size: 15 residues. Trimming took 3 bases from V and 3 from J, leaving 11 bases between them. Per the germline V gene, CDR1 is KGHSH and CDR2 is LQKENI. In DNA form, the CDR3 reads TGTGCCAGCTCACCGACTACAGCCGCTAATGAAAAACTGTTTTTT. As protein: CASSPTTAANEKLFF.

J is TRBJ2-1 and V is TRBV19, with D possibly TRBD1 on 6 matching bases. Germline V CDR1 and CDR2: LNHDA, SQIVND (reference sequence). Trimming cost V 6 bases and J 8 bases, with 14 bases left between them. This CDR3 has 13 residues. The DNA of the CDR3 is TGTGCCAGTAGGACCACTGGGGGCGATGAGCAGTTCTTC. Amino acids: CASRTTGGDEQFF.

The V gene is TRBV6-5, the J gene TRBJ2-7, with D possibly matching TRBD2 (6 bases). The CDR3 has 13 residues. The V end was cut by 2 bases, the J end by 3 bases, with 8 bases between. Germline V gives CDR1 MNHEY, CDR2 SVGAGI. The CDR3 sequence: CASSYAGGYEQYF. CDR3 in DNA: TGTGCCAGCAGTTACGCCGGGGGCTACGAGCAGTACTTC.

This clone was found once. The CDR3 DNA reads TGTGCCAGCAGTATCCTCAGCGGGAGAGGGACAGATACGCAGTATTTT. As protein: CASSILSGRGTDTQYF. The chain carries TRBV28 and TRBJ2-3, with TRBD2 matching over 8 bases. Germline-derived CDR1 and CDR2 are MDHEN and SYDVKM. J lost 3 bases, V lost 5 bases, and 10 bases had no gene match. The CDR3 sequence is 16 residues long.

The CDR3 spells CATEGGHYEQYF. CDR3 DNA sequence: TGTGCCACCGAGGGAGGTCATTACGAGCAGTACTTC. The chain employs TRBV2 and TRBJ2-7; possibly TRBD2 for D (6 bases). CDR3 length: 12 residues. Trimming left V 10 bases short and J 4 bases short, with 14 bases between. Germline V CDR1 and CDR2: SNHLY, FYNNEI.

V and J are TRBV6-5 and TRBJ1-1; no clear D. CDR3 length: 11 amino acids. CDR1 is MNHEY, CDR2 SVGAGI, per germline. V was clipped by 10 bases and J by 9 bases, with 15 bases between them. The CDR3 loop is CATHGGRKAFF. In DNA form, the CDR3 reads TGTGCCACCCACGGAGGCCGAAAAGCTTTCTTT.

The CDR3, as DNA: TGTGCCAGTAGCCGGGGGGGGGAAGAGACCCAGTACTTC. It codes for CASSRGGEETQYF. The chain couples TRBV19 to TRBJ2-5, with 8 bases lining up with TRBD2. The J segment lost 3 bases and the V segment lost 6 bases, leaving 3 bases of the junction unmatched. Germline values: CDR1 LNHDA, CDR2 SQIVND (reference sequence). The CDR3 loop spans 13 amino acids.

The V call is TRBV5-1, the J call TRBJ2-5; 7 positions match TRBD1. The CDR3 totals 16 residues. Germline V gene sequence: CDR1 SGHRS, CDR2 YFSETQ. The V segment lost 5 bases and the J segment 2 bases; nucleotides outside the gene matches: 12. CDR3 loop: CASSYKSLTGQETQYF. CDR3 DNA: TGCGCCAGCAGTTATAAGTCACTGACAGGGCAAGAGACCCAGTACTTC.

This sequence joins TRBV24-1 and TRBJ2-3; TRBD1 might be the D (6 bases). This CDR3 spans 14 amino acids. The V and J ends lost 5 bases and 3 bases respectively, with 11 bases between them. Per germline, CDR1 KGHDR and CDR2 SFDVKD. The CDR3 DNA reads as TGTGCCACCAGTGTAGGGGGTGGGACAGATACGCAGTATTTT. The encoded protein is CATSVGGGTDTQYF.

The chain links TRBV9 to TRBJ2-5, with D possibly being TRBD2 (5 bases). The CDR3 is made up of 15 amino acids. V was shortened by 3 bases and J by 5 bases, with 17 bases between the two germline ends. Germline lookup yields CDR1 SGDLS and CDR2 YYNGEE. CDR3 loop: CASSATGNSRETQYF. DNA for the CDR3: TGTGCCAGCAGCGCGACCGGGAACTCGAGGGAGACCCAGTACTTC.

V and J are TRBV5-1 and TRBJ1-6; 7 nucleotides match TRBD1. Losses at the gene ends were 4 bases for V and 5 bases for J; bases not matched to a gene: 6. The CDR3 runs 15 residues. CDR1 is SGHRS and CDR2 is YFSETQ in the germline V gene. This CDR3 is CASSPQTGNNSPLHF. DNA for the CDR3: TGCGCCAGCAGCCCCCAGACAGGGAATAATTCACCCCTCCACTTT. Complete variable domain (other parts from reference TRBV5-1 and TRBJ1-6): KAGVTQTPRYLIKTRGQQVTLSCSPISGHRSVSWYQQTPGQGLQFLFEYFSETQRNKGNFPGRFSGRQFSNSRSEMNVSTLELGDSALYLCASSPQTGNNSPLHFGNGTRLTVT.

This clone was observed a few times. The chain recombines TRBV19 with TRBJ1-2; 10 bases line up with TRBD1. CDR1 and CDR2 (germline): LNHDA, SQIVND (reference sequence). The V segment lost 0 bases and the J segment 8 bases; nucleotides outside the gene matches: 6. The CDR3 sequence is 15 residues long. CDR3 bases: TGTGCCAGTAGTATAGAGGGGACAGGGGTCCGCGGCTACACCTTC. Its translation: CASSIEGTGVRGYTF.

The chain uses TRBV5-8 and TRBJ2-1, with D unclear. Germline loops: CDR1 SGHTS, CDR2 YDEGEE. The ends were cut back, 2 bases at V and 10 bases at J, with 7 bases in the middle. This CDR3 has 11 residues. CDR3 sequence (DNA): TGTGCCAGCAGCTTCCAGGTCGAGCAGTTCTTC. Translation: CASSFQVEQFF.

The V call is TRBV9, the J call TRBJ2-7; TRBD1 aligns across 8 bases. There are 16 residues in the CDR3. The germline gives CDR1 SGDLS, CDR2 YYNGEE. V gave up 0 bases and J gave up 7 bases; unmatched junction bases: 12. The CDR3 DNA sequence: TGTGCCAGCAGCGTAGGGACAGGGCTTAGTACTGAAGAGCAGTACTTC. This codes for CASSVGTGLSTEEQYF.

The chain combines TRBV7-2 with TRBJ2-2; TRBD2 matches at 10 bases. Germline lookup yields CDR1 SGHTA and CDR2 FQGNSA. V gave up 3 bases and J gave up 7 bases; unmatched junction bases: 8. The CDR3 extends over 16 amino acids. CDR3 nucleotide sequence: TGTGCCAGCAGCTTCAGCGGGAGGGTTCAGGGCGGGGAGCTGTTTTTT. It codes for CASSFSGRVQGGELFF.

The CDR3 protein is CASRPDRLPSNQPQHF. CDR3 coding DNA: TGTGCCAGCAGACCCGACAGGCTTCCTTCCAATCAGCCCCAGCATTTT. The chain has TRBV27 and TRBJ1-5; D might be TRBD1 (6 bases). This CDR3 has 16 residues. V was trimmed by 6 bases and J by 3 bases, leaving 18 bases between them. Germline CDR1 and CDR2: MNHEY and SMNVEV (reference sequence).